Listed below are T cell receptor beta chains from one sample, sequenced in a study of technical replicates of blood from a handful of donors. The protocol was immunoSEQ multiplex PCR, while the TCRdb copy is restricted to in-frame clones and leaves out a portion. This table holds around 57,000 clones, around 97% found once. The specimen was T cells isolated from PBMCs. All receptors derive from a human donor in good health. The CDR3 runs from the conserved cysteine through the conserved F or W. The D gene is left open where the match is weak. Clone size, where shown, is once, few, many, or a class for clones that have expanded.

>TRBV5-4|NA|TRBJ1-5|NA
TGTGCCAGCAGCTTGGGGCACAATCAGCCCCAGCATTTT
CASSLGHNQPQHF
>TRBV11-3|NA|TRBJ2-7|NA
TGTGCCAGCAGCTTAGGAGGGACTCGATCCTACGAGCAGTACTTC
CASSLGGTRSYEQYF
>TRBV19|NA|TRBJ1-6|TRBD1
TGTGCCAGTAGGGACAGGTATTGGAATAATTCACCCCTCCACTTT
CASRDRYWNNSPLHF
>TRBV4-1|NA|TRBJ2-3|TRBD1
TGCGCCAGCAGCCCCACCTCCCAGGGGGCAAGAGATACGCAGTATTTT
CASSPTSQGARDTQYF
>TRBV13|NA|TRBJ2-5|TRBD2
TGTGCCAGCAGCTTAAAAAGCGGGAGGGAGTACCAAGAGACCCAGTACTTC
CASSLKSGREYQETQYF
>TRBV6-1|NA|TRBJ2-3|TRBD2
TGTGCCAGCAGTGATGCGGGGGGGCCGAAACTGACAGATACGCAGTATTTT
CASSDAGGPKLTDTQYF
>TRBV4-1|NA|TRBJ2-1|NA
TGCGCCAGCAGCCAAGTCGGCCGGGCCCACAGGGAGCAGTTCTTC
CASSQVGRAHREQFF
>TRBV27|NA|TRBJ2-1|TRBD2
TGTGCCAGCAGTCCCTTTGCGGGGGTAAACAATGAGCAGTTCTTC
CASSPFAGVNNEQFF
>TRBV1|NA|TRBJ2-7|NA
TGCACCAGCAGCCCCGGGACTAAAAATCCCGAGCAGTACTTC
CTSSPGTKNPEQYF
>TRBV10-3|NA|TRBJ2-7|TRBD2
TGTGCCATCAGTGACCACACTAGCGGGGTGGGGCAGTACTTC
CAISDHTSGVGQYF
>TRBV6-1|once|TRBJ1-1|TRBD1
TGTGCCAGCAGTGAATTTAGGACAGGGGAGAACACTGAAGCTTTCTTT
CASSEFRTGENTEAFF
>TRBV6-5|once|TRBJ2-1|TRBD2
TGTGCCAGCAGTCCTACTAGCGGGAGAGGCAATGAGCAGTTCTTC
CASSPTSGRGNEQFF
>TRBV4-1|NA|TRBJ1-1|TRBD1
TGCGCCAGCAGCCAACCGGGACAGTTACCGAACACTGAAGCTTTCTTT
CASSQPGQLPNTEAFF
>TRBV7-2|NA|TRBJ2-7|TRBD1
TGTGCCAGCAGCTTATTGCCGGGACAGGGAATTAAGGAGCAGTACTTC
CASSLLPGQGIKEQYF
>TRBV19|NA|TRBJ2-7|TRBD1
TGTGCCAGTAGACAGGGGGGAACCTACGAGCAGTACTTC
CASRQGGTYEQYF
>TRBV14|NA|TRBJ1-2|NA
TGTGCCAGCAGCCGAGATATGGGCGTCTATGGCTACACCTTC
CASSRDMGVYGYTF
>TRBV7-8|NA|TRBJ2-7|NA
TGTGCCAGCAGCAATCGACTAGATGCGCACGAGCAGTACTTC
CASSNRLDAHEQYF
>TRBV4-1|NA|TRBJ2-7|TRBD2
TGCGCCAGCAGCCAAGAGGCTAGCGGATCCTACGAGCAGTACTTC
CASSQEASGSYEQYF
>TRBV6-5|NA|TRBJ1-2|NA
TGTGCCAGCAGCCCCGGACAGTTAAGCCACTATGGCTACACCTTC
CASSPGQLSHYGYTF
>TRBV7-8|NA|TRBJ1-1|NA
TGTGCCAGCAGCCCGAGGGTCTTGAACACTGAAGCTTTCTTT
CASSPRVLNTEAFF
>TRBV2|NA|TRBJ2-7|TRBD1
TGTGCCAGCACAAGTCAAGGACAGGGGGCGCCCTACGAGCAGTACTTC
CASTSQGQGAPYEQYF
>TRBV6-6|NA|TRBJ2-2|NA
TGTGCCAGCAGTTTCCTGTCCGGGGAGCTGTTTTTT
CASSFLSGELFF
>TRBV4-1|NA|TRBJ2-3|NA
TGCGCCAGCAGCCAAGGGACTACCGCCAAGGCAGATACGCAGTATTTT
CASSQGTTAKADTQYF
>TRBV30|NA|TRBJ1-2|NA
TGTGCCTGGAGCCATGCAGGGCGCCATGGCTACACCTTC
CAWSHAGRHGYTF
>TRBV5-1|NA|TRBJ2-7|NA
TGCGCCAGCACCTCCCAAGGCAGGCGCTACGAGCAGTACTTC
CASTSQGRRYEQYF
>TRBV10-3|NA|TRBJ2-5|NA
TGTGCCATCAGCGAGTCCCCAAAAACACAAGAGACCCAGTACTTC
CAISESPKTQETQYF
>TRBV19|once|TRBJ2-2|TRBD2
TGTGCCAGTAGGGTTAGCGGGGTTAACGCGAACACCGGGGAGCTGTTTTTT
CASRVSGVNANTGELFF
>TRBV2|once|TRBJ1-1|NA
TGTGCCAGCAGTGAACCCCCTCAAGCTTTCTTT
CASSEPPQAFF
>TRBV10-2|NA|TRBJ2-2|NA
TGCGCCAGCAGGGCAGCGAACACCGGGGAGCTGTTTTTT
CASRAANTGELFF
>TRBV27|NA|TRBJ1-1|NA
TGTGCCAGCAGTTCCACAGGGACTGAAGCTTTCTTT
CASSSTGTEAFF
>TRBV19|NA|TRBJ2-5|TRBD2
TGTGCCAGTAGTATGGCCCCACTAGCGGCCGCGGGAGAGACCCAGTACTTC
CASSMAPLAAAGETQYF
>TRBV30|NA|TRBJ1-1|NA
TGTGCCTGGAGGCCTGGCGGGGACACTGAAGCTTTCTTT
CAWRPGGDTEAFF
>TRBV5-4|NA|TRBJ2-5|TRBD1
TGTGCCAGCACCCGGGACAGGGGTCCCCAAGAGACCCAGTACTTC
CASTRDRGPQETQYF
>TRBV10-3|once|TRBJ2-2|TRBD2
TGTGCCATCGGGACTAGCGGGTATAACGGGGAGCTGTTTTTT
CAIGTSGYNGELFF
>TRBV6-1|NA|TRBJ1-4|NA
TGTGCCAGCAGGGACAACAGGGTTCTAGGGGAAAAACTGTTTTTT
CASRDNRVLGEKLFF
>TRBV19|NA|TRBJ2-7|NA
TGTGCCAGTAGTACCAACAGGCACCCTCAATCCTACGAGCAGTACTTC
CASSTNRHPQSYEQYF
>TRBV7-7|NA|TRBJ2-1|TRBD2
TGTGCCAGCAGCGGGATAGCGGGAGGGCCTCGCAATGAGCAGTTCTTC
CASSGIAGGPRNEQFF
>TRBV4-1|NA|TRBJ1-2|NA
TGCGCCAGCAGCCAACACTCGACAGACTATGGCTACACCTTC
CASSQHSTDYGYTF
>TRBV27|NA|TRBJ2-3|TRBD2
TGTGCCAGCAAAAAATGGGGGTCAGGGACTACCGGAGGTACGCAGTATTTT
CASKKWGSGTTGGTQYF
>TRBV7-9|NA|TRBJ2-1|TRBD2
TGTGCCAGCGGGACTAGCGGGAGTTATGAGCAGTTCTTC
CASGTSGSYEQFF
>TRBV15|NA|TRBJ1-5|TRBD1
TGTGCCACCAGCAGAGGTCCGGGACAGGGAAGGGATAGCAATCAGCCCCAGCATTTT
CATSRGPGQGRDSNQPQHF
>TRBV4-1|once|TRBJ1-3|TRBD1
TGCGCCAGCAGACCACAGGGGGCTGGAAACACCATATATTTT
CASRPQGAGNTIYF
>TRBV6-5|NA|TRBJ1-6|NA
TGTGCCAGCAGTTACAGGAGTCACAATTCACCCCTCCACTTT
CASSYRSHNSPLHF
>TRBV7-9|NA|TRBJ1-2|NA
TGTGCCAGCAGCTTAGATCTAGCCGGAAACTATGGCTACACCTTC
CASSLDLAGNYGYTF
>TRBV5-4|NA|TRBJ1-6|TRBD1
TGTGCCAGCAGCACAGACAGGGGGAATTATTCACCCCTCCACTTT
CASSTDRGNYSPLHF